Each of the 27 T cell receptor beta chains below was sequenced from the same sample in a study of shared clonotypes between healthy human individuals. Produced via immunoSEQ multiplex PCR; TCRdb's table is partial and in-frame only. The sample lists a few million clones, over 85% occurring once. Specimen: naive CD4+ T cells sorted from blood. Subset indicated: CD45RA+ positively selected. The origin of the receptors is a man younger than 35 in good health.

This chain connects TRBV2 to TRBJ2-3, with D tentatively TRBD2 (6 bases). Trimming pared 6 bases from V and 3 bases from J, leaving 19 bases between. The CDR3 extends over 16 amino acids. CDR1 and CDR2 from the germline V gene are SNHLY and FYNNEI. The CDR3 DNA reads TGTGCCAGCAGGGACGGGAGAAGGGGTTTAACAGATACGCAGTATTTT. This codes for CASRDGRRGLTDTQYF.

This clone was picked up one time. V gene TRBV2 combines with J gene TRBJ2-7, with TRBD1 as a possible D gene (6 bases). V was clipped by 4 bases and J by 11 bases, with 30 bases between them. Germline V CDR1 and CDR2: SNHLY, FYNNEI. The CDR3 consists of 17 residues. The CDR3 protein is CASSADRWQPPTLGEYF. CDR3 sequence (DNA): TGTGCCAGCAGTGCGGACAGATGGCAGCCCCCGACGTTGGGCGAGTACTTC.

The CDR3 region is CASSLGRLWGTDTQYF. For the CDR3, the DNA is TGTGCCAGCAGCCTGGGGAGGCTATGGGGCACAGATACGCAGTATTTT. The rearrangement links TRBV11-1 to TRBJ2-3, with D possibly TRBD2 on 6 matching bases. The CDR3 contains 16 residues. Germline V gene data show CDR1 as SGHAT and CDR2 as FQDESV (reference sequence). V shed 5 bases and J shed 1 base, with 16 bases lying between them.

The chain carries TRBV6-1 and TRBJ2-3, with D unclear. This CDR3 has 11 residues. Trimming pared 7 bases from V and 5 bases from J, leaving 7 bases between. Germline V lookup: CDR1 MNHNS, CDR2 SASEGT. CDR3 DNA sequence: TGTGCCAGCACAGCTGGAGATACGCAGTATTTT. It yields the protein CASTAGDTQYF.

The chain's CDR3 is CAWSDKDSYGYTF. CDR3 nucleotides: TGTGCCTGGAGTGACAAAGACAGCTATGGCTACACCTTC. The chain couples TRBV30 to TRBJ1-2; D is possibly TRBD1 (5 bases). The CDR3 has 13 residues. Germline V lookup: CDR1 GTSNPN, CDR2 SVGIG (reference sequence). Trimming pared 1 base from V and 4 bases from J, leaving 10 bases between.

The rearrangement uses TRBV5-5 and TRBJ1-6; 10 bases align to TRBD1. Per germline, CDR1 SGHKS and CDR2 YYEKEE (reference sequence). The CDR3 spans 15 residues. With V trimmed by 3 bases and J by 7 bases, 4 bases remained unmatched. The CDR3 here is CASSWGDRGNSPLHF. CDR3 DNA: TGTGCCAGCAGCTGGGGGGACAGGGGCAATTCACCCCTCCACTTT.

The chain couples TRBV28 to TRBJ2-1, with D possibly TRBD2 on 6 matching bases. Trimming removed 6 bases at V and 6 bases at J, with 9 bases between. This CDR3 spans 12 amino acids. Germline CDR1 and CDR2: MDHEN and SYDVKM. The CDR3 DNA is TGTGCCAGCAGCTCGACTAGCAATGAGCAGTTCTTC. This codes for CASSSTSNEQFF.

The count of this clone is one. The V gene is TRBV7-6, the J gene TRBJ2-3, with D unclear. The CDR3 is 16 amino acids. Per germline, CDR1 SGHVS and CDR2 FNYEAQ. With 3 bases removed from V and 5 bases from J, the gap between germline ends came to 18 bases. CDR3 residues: CASSLDGSLPLDTQYF. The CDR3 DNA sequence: TGTGCCAGCAGCTTGGATGGCTCCCTCCCCCTAGATACGCAGTATTTT.

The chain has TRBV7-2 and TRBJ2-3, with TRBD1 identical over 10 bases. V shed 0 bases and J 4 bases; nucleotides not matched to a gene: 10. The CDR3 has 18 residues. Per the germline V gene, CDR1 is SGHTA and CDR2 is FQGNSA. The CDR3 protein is CASSLARPGTGVPDTQYF. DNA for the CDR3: TGTGCCAGCAGCTTAGCCCGTCCCGGGACAGGGGTCCCAGATACGCAGTATTTT.

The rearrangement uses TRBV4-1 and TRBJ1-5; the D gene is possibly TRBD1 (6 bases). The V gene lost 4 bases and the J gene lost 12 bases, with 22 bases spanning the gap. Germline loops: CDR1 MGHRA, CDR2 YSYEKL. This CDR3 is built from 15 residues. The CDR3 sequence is CASSPLVGGQLVQHF. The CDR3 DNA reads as TGCGCCAGCAGCCCTTTGGTGGGGGGGCAGCTGGTCCAGCATTTT.

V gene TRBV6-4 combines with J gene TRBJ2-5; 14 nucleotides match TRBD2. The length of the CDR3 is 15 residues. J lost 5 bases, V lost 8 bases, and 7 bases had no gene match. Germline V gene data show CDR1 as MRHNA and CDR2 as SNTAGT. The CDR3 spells CASARLAGGQETQYF. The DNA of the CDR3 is TGTGCCAGCGCCCGACTAGCGGGGGGGCAGGAGACCCAGTACTTC.

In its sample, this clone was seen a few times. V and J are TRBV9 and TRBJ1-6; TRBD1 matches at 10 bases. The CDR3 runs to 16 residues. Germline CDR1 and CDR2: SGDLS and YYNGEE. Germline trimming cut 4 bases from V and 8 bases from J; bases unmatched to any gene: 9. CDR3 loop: CASSSPVGQGDSPLHF. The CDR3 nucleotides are TGTGCCAGCAGCTCCCCCGTTGGACAGGGGGATTCACCCCTCCACTTT.

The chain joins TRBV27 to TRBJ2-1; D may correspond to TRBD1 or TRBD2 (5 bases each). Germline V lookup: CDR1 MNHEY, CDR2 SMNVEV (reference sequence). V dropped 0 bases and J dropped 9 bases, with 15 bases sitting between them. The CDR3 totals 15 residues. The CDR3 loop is CASSLSRVRDGEQFF. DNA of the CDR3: TGTGCCAGCAGTTTATCCCGGGTAAGGGACGGTGAGCAGTTCTTC.

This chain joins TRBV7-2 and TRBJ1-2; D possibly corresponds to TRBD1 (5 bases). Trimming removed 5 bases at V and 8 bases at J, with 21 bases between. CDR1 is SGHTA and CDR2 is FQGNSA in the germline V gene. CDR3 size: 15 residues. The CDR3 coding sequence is TGTGCCAGCAGCCCTTGGGGGACGTTGGTCGACGGCTACACCTTC. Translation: CASSPWGTLVDGYTF.

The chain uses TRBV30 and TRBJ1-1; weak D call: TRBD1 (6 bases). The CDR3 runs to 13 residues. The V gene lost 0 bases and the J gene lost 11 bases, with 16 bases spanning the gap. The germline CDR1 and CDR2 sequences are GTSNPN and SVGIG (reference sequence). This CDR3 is CAWSVLRQGRAFF. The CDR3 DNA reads TGTGCCTGGAGTGTACTAAGGCAGGGGAGGGCTTTCTTT.

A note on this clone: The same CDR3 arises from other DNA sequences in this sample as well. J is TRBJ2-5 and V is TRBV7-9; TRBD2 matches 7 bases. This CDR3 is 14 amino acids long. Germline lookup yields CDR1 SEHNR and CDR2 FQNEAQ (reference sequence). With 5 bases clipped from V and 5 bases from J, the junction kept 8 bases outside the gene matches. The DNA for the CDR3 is TGTGCCAGCAGCCCCACGGGAGGAGGGGAGACCCAGTACTTC. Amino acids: CASSPTGGGETQYF.

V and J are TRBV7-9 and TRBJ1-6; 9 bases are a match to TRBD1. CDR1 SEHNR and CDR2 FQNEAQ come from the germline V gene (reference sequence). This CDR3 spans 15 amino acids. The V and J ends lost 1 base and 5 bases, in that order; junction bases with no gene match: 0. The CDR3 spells CASSLGQGDNSPLHF. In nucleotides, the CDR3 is TGTGCCAGCAGCTTAGGACAGGGGGATAATTCACCCCTCCACTTT.

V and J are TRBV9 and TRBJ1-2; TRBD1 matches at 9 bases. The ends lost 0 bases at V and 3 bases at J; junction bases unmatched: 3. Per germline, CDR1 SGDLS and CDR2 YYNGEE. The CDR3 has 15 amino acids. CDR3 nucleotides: TGTGCCAGCAGCGTAGCCGGGACAGGGTACTATGGCTACACCTTC. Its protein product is CASSVAGTGYYGYTF.

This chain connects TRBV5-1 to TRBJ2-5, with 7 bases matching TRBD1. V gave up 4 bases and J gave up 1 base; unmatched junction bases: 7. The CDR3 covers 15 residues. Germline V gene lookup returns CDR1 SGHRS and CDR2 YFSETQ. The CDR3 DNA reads TGCGCCAGCAGCGGATCGGGACAGCCCCAAGAGACCCAGTACTTC. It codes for CASSGSGQPQETQYF.

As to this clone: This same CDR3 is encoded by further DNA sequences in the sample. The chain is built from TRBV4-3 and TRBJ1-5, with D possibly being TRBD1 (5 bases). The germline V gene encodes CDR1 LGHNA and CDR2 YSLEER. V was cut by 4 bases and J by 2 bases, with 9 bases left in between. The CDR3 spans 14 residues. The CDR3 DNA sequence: TGCGCCAGCAGCCTCGGGGGGGGCAATCAGCCCCAGCATTTT. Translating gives CASSLGGGNQPQHF.

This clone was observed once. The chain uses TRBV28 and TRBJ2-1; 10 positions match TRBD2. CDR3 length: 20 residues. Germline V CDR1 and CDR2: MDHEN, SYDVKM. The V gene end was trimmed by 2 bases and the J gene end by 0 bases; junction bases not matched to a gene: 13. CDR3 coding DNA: TGTGCCAGCAGTTTAGGAGCGGGGGGGACTTATATTCTCTCCTACAATGAGCAGTTCTTC. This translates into CASSLGAGGTYILSYNEQFF.

DNA for the CDR3: TGTGCCAGCAGCTTTTTGACAGGGGGCAATGAGCAGTTCTTC. Protein product: CASSFLTGGNEQFF. The genes are TRBV7-9 and TRBJ2-1; TRBD1 aligns across 9 bases. CDR3 length: 14 residues. The J segment lost 6 bases and the V segment lost 3 bases, leaving 3 bases of the junction unmatched. Germline CDR1 and CDR2: SEHNR and FQNEAQ (reference sequence).

The CDR3 DNA sequence: TGCGCCAGCAGGGGGGCTAGCGGTACCTACGAGCAGTACTTC. Protein product: CASRGASGTYEQYF. J is TRBJ2-7 and V is TRBV10-2; TRBD2 might be the D (7 bases). The CDR3 covers 14 residues. V lost 6 bases to trimming and J lost 2 bases, with 14 bases between them. Germline loops: CDR1 WSHSY, CDR2 SAAADI.

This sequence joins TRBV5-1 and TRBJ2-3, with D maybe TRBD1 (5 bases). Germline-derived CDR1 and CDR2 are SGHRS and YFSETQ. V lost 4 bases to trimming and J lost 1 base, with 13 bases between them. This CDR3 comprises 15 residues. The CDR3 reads CASSPTVSGTDTQYF. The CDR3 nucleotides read TGCGCCAGCAGCCCGACAGTCTCTGGCACAGATACGCAGTATTTT.

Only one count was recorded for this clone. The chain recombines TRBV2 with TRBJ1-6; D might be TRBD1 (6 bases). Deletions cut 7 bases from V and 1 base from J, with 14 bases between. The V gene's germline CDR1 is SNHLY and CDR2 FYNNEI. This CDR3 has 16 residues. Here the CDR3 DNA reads TGTGCCAGCAAGTCACAGGGTACGTCCTATAATTCACCCCTCCACTTT. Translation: CASKSQGTSYNSPLHF.

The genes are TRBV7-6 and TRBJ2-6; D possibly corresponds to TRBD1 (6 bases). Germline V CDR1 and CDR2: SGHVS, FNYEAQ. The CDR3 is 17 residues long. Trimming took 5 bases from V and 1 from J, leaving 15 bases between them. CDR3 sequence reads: CASSLSGTLSGANVLTF. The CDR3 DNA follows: TGTGCCAGCAGCCTCTCCGGGACACTTTCTGGGGCCAACGTCCTGACTTTC.

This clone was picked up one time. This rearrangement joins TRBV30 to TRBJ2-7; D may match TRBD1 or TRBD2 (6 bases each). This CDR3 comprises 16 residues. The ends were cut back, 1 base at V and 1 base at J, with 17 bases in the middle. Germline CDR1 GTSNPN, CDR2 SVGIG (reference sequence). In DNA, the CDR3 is TGTGCCTGGAGTGCCGACCGGGGGCCTCCTTCCTACGAGCAGTACTTC. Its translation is CAWSADRGPPSYEQYF.